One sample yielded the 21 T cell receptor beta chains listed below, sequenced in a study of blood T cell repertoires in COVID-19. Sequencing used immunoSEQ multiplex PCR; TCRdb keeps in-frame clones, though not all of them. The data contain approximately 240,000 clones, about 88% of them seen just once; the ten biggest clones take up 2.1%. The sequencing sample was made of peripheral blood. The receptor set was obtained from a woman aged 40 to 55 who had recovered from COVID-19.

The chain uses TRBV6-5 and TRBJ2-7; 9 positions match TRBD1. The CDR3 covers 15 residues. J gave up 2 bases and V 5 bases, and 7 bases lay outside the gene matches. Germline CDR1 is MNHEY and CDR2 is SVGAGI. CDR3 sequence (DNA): TGTGCCAGCAGTCGCGACAGGGGGAACACCTACGAGCAGTACTTC. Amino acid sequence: CASSRDRGNTYEQYF.

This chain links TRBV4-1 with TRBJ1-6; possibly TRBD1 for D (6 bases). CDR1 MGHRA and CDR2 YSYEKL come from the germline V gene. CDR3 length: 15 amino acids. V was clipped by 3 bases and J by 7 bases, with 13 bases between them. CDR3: CASSQETGLNSPLHF. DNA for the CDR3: TGCGCCAGCAGCCAGGAAACAGGGCTGAATTCACCCCTCCACTTT.

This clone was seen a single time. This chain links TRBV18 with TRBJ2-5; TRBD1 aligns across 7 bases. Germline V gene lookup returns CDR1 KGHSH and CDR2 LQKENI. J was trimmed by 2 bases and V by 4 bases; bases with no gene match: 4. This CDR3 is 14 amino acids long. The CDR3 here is CASSRPGQQETQYF. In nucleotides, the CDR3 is TGTGCCAGCTCACGACCGGGACAGCAAGAGACCCAGTACTTC.

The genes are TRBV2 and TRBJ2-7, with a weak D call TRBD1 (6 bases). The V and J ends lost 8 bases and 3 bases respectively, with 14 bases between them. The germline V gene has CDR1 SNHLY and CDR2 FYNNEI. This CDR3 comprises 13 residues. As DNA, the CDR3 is TGTGCCAGCGGCCTGGACAGTCTCTACGAGCAGTACTTC. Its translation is CASGLDSLYEQYF.

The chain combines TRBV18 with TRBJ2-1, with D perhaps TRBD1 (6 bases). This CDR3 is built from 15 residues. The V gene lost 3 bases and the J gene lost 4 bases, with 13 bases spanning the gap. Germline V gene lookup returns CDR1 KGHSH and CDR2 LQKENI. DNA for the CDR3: TGTGCCAGCTCACCGGTGGGACAAAATTACAATGAGCAGTTCTTC. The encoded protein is CASSPVGQNYNEQFF. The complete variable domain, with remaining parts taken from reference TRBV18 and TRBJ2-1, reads NAGVMQNPRHLVRRRGQEARLRCSPMKGHSHVYWYRQLPEEGLKFMVYLQKENIIDESGMPKERFSAEFPKEGPSILRIQQVVRGDSAAYFCASSPVGQNYNEQFFGPGTRLTVL.

CDR3 nucleotides: TGCAGTGCCGTAGGTACTAGTCGTCAGTTCTTC. As protein: CSAVGTSRQFF. V usage is TRBV20-1 and J usage is TRBJ2-1, with D possibly matching TRBD2 (5 bases). The CDR3 is 11 residues long. Trimming removed 6 bases from V and 13 bases from J, with 16 bases in between. Germline V gene lookup returns CDR1 DFQATT and CDR2 SNEGSKA (reference sequence).

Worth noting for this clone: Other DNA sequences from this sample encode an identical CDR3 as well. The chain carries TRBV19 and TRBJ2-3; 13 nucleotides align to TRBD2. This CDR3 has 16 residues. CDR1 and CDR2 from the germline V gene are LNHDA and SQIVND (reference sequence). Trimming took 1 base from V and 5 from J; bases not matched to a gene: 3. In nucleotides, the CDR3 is TGTGCCAGTAGTATAGGACTAGCGGGAGGAGTAGATACGCAGTATTTT. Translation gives CASSIGLAGGVDTQYF. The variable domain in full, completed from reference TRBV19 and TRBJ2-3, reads DGGITQSPKYLFRKEGQNVTLSCEQNLNHDAMYWYRQDPGQGLRLIYYSQIVNDFQKGDIAEGYSVSREKKESFPLTVTSAQKNPTAFYLCASSIGLAGGVDTQYFGPGTRLTVL.

DNA for the CDR3: TGCGCCAGCAGCTTCCTGACAGGGAGCTCCTACGAGCAGTACTTC. The encoded protein is CASSFLTGSSYEQYF. The rearrangement links TRBV5-1 to TRBJ2-7; 7 nucleotides align to TRBD1. This CDR3 is 15 amino acids long. Germline V gene lookup returns CDR1 SGHRS and CDR2 YFSETQ. V lost 2 bases and J lost 0; bases outside the gene matches: 5. The full variable domain, rest sourced from reference TRBV5-1 and TRBJ2-7, is KAGVTQTPRYLIKTRGQQVTLSCSPISGHRSVSWYQQTPGQGLQFLFEYFSETQRNKGNFPGRFSGRQFSNSRSEMNVSTLELGDSALYLCASSFLTGSSYEQYFGPGTRLTVT.

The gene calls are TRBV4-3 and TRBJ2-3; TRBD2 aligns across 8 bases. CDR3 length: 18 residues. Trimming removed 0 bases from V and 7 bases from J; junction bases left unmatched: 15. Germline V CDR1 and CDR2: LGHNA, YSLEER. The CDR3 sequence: CASSQDLTGTGGPNTQYF. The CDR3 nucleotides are TGCGCCAGCAGCCAAGACCTCACAGGGACGGGAGGGCCAAATACGCAGTATTTT.

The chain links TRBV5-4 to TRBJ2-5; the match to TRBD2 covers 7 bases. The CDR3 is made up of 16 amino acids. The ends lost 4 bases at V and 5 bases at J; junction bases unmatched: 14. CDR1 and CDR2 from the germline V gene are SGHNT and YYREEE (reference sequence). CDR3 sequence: CASSAVSAGVRETQYF. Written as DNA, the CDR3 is TGTGCCAGCAGCGCGGTTTCGGCGGGAGTTAGGGAGACCCAGTACTTC.

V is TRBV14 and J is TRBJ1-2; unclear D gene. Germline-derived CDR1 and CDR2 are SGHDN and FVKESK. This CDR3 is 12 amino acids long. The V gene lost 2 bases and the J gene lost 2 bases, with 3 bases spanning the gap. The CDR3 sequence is CASSQQNYGYTF. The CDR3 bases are TGTGCCAGCAGCCAACAGAACTATGGCTACACCTTC. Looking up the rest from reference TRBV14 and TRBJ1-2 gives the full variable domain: EAGVTQFPSHSVIEKGQTVTLRCDPISGHDNLYWYRRVMGKEIKFLLHFVKESKQDESGMPNNRFLAERTGGTYSTLKVQPAELEDSGVYFCASSQQNYGYTFGSGTRLTVV.

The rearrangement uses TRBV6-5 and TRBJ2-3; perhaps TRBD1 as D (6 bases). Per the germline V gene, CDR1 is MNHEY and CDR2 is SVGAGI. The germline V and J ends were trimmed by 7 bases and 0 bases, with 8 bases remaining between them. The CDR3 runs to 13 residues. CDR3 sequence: CASNRVSTDTQYF. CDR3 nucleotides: TGTGCCAGCAACAGGGTGAGCACAGATACGCAGTATTTT.

CDR3 nucleotide sequence: TGCGCCAGCAGCTTTCAGGGCCCTAACTACGAGCAGTACTTC. This gives the protein CASSFQGPNYEQYF. The chain uses TRBV5-1 and TRBJ2-7; tentative D call: TRBD1 (5 bases). V gave up 2 bases and J gave up 3 bases, with 12 bases separating them. Germline V CDR1 and CDR2: SGHRS, YFSETQ. This CDR3 contains 14 residues.

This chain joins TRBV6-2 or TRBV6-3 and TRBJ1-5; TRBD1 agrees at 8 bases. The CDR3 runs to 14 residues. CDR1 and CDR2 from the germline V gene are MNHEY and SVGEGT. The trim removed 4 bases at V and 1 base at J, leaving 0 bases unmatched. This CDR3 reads CASSWTGSNQPQHF. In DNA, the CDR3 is TGTGCCAGCAGTTGGACAGGGAGCAATCAGCCCCAGCATTTT.

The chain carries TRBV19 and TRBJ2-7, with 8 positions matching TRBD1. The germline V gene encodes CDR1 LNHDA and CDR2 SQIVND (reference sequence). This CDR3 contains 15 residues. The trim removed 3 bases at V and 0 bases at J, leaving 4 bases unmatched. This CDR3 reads CASSMGTGISYEQYF. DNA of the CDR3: TGTGCCAGTAGTATGGGGACAGGCATCTCCTACGAGCAGTACTTC. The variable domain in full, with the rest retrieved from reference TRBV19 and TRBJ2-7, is DGGITQSPKYLFRKEGQNVTLSCEQNLNHDAMYWYRQDPGQGLRLIYYSQIVNDFQKGDIAEGYSVSREKKESFPLTVTSAQKNPTAFYLCASSMGTGISYEQYFGPGTRLTVT.

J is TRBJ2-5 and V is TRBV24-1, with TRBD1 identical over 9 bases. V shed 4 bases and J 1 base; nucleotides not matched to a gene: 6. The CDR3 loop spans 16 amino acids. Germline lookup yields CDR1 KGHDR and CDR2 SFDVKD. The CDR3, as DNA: TGTGCCACCAGTGAAACGGGACAGGGCTTCCAAGAGACCCAGTACTTC. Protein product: CATSETGQGFQETQYF.

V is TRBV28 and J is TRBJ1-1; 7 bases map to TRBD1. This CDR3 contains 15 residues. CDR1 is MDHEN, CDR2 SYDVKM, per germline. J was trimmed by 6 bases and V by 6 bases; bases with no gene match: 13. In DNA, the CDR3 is TGTGCCAGCAGAGGGACAGACAAGGGGGGAGCTGAAGCTTTCTTT. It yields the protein CASRGTDKGGAEAFF.

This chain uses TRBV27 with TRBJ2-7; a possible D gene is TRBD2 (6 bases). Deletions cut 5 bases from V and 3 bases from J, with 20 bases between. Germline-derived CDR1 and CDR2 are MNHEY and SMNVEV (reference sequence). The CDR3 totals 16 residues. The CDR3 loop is CASSATGTDYYYEQYF. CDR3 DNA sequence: TGTGCCAGCAGTGCGACCGGGACGGACTACTACTACGAGCAGTACTTC.

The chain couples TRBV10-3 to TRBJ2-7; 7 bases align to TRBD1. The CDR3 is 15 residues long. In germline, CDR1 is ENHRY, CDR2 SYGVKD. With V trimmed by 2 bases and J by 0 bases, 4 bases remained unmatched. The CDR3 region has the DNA TGTGCCATCAGTGAGCTATCAGGGGGCTCCTACGAGCAGTACTTC. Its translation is CAISELSGGSYEQYF.

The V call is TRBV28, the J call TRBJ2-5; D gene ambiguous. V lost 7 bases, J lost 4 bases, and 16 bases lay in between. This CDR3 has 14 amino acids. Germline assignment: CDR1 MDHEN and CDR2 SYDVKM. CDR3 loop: CASTLFGSGETQYF. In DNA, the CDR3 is TGTGCCAGCACCCTGTTCGGGTCGGGAGAGACCCAGTACTTC.

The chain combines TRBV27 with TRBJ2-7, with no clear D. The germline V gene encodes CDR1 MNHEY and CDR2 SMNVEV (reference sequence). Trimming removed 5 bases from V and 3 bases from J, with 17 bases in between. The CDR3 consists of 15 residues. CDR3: CASSDLSPGGYEQYF. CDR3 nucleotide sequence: TGTGCCAGCAGTGACTTAAGCCCCGGTGGCTACGAGCAGTACTTC.